One and the same sample provided the 25 T cell receptor beta chains below, sequenced in a study of control samples from healthy donors and cancer patients. Sequencing was performed with immunoSEQ multiplex PCR; in TCRdb, only in-frame clones are kept and a portion is missing. The sample holds under 200,000 clones, 90% to 95% seen once. Sequencing used blood. The receptors stem from a woman between 25 and 40 years old in good health.

The CDR3 spells CASTPTGVGETQYF. The CDR3 DNA reads TGTGCCAGCACCCCGACAGGGGTCGGGGAGACCCAGTACTTC. The V gene is TRBV5-4, the J gene TRBJ2-5; 8 bases fit TRBD1. The CDR3 contains 14 residues. V was pared by 6 bases and J by 5 bases, with 9 bases of the junction left unmatched. Germline CDR1 SGHNT, CDR2 YYREEE (reference sequence).

This chain connects TRBV15 to TRBJ2-7; possibly TRBD1 for D (6 bases). V lost 3 bases, J lost 0 bases, and 12 bases lay in between. The CDR3 is 15 amino acids. The germline gives CDR1 LNHNV, CDR2 YYDKDF (reference sequence). The CDR3 here is CATSSPGHPSYEQYF. Written as DNA, the CDR3 is TGTGCCACCAGCAGTCCGGGACACCCCTCCTACGAGCAGTACTTC.

Regarding this clone: The sample has other DNA sequences that encode this CDR3 too. The chain recombines TRBV7-9 with TRBJ1-1; no clear D. Per the germline V gene, CDR1 is SEHNR and CDR2 is FQNEAQ (reference sequence). This CDR3 spans 13 amino acids. The V and J ends lost 1 base and 1 base respectively, with 4 bases between them. CDR3 amino acids: CASSLVGNTEAFF. CDR3 nucleotides: TGTGCCAGCAGCTTAGTAGGGAACACTGAAGCTTTCTTT.

The chain uses TRBV9 and TRBJ1-6; 7 positions match TRBD1. V gave up 3 bases and J gave up 4 bases; unmatched junction bases: 4. This CDR3 contains 15 residues. Germline CDR1 is SGDLS and CDR2 is YYNGEE. The chain's CDR3 is CASSAGQLYNSPLHF. In DNA form, the CDR3 reads TGTGCCAGCAGCGCGGGACAGTTATATAATTCACCCCTCCACTTT.

V usage is TRBV15 and J usage is TRBJ1-4, with TRBD1 as a possible D gene (6 bases). The CDR3 consists of 14 residues. V was cut by 1 base and J by 7 bases, with 10 bases left in between. Germline V gene sequence: CDR1 LNHNV, CDR2 YYDKDF (reference sequence). The chain's CDR3 is CATSRARGLEKLFF. DNA of the CDR3: TGTGCCACCAGCAGAGCCAGGGGTCTTGAAAAACTGTTTTTT.

The V gene is TRBV5-5, the J gene TRBJ2-7; TRBD1 might be the D (5 bases). V was shortened by 0 bases and J by 3 bases, with 10 bases between the two germline ends. The CDR3 totals 14 residues. Germline V CDR1 and CDR2: SGHKS, YYEKEE (reference sequence). CDR3 nucleotides: TGTGCCAGCAGCTTGGTGGACACAGACTACGAGCAGTACTTC. This encodes CASSLVDTDYEQYF.

With regard to this clone: The sample carries other DNA sequences with the same CDR3. The genes are TRBV11-2 and TRBJ1-3, with D uncertain. Per the germline V gene, CDR1 is SGHAT and CDR2 is FQNNGV. V was shortened by 1 base and J by 4 bases, with 8 bases between the two germline ends. The CDR3 extends over 14 amino acids. The CDR3 loop reads CASSLAGGGNTIYF. CDR3 in DNA: TGTGCCAGCAGCTTAGCGGGAGGAGGAAACACCATATATTTT.

V is TRBV9 and J is TRBJ1-1; TRBD1 might be the D (6 bases). Germline CDR1 SGDLS, CDR2 YYNGEE. V gave up 0 bases and J gave up 0 bases, with 6 bases separating them. This CDR3 is built from 14 residues. The chain's CDR3 is CASSVGTVNTEAFF. In nucleotides, the CDR3 is TGTGCCAGCAGCGTAGGGACAGTGAACACTGAAGCTTTCTTT.

Concerning this clone: One end of the junction does not line up with germline, which may come from a read error. The sample holds other DNA sequences that translate to the same CDR3. This chain uses TRBV9 with TRBJ1-6, with a possible D match to TRBD1 (5 bases). The CDR3 is 15 amino acids. The V gene's germline CDR1 is SGDLS and CDR2 YYNGEE. The CDR3 region is CASSTTGTDNSPLHF. The CDR3 nucleotides are TGCGCCAGCAGCACAACCGGGACGGATAATTCACCCCTCCACTTT.

The V call is TRBV3-1 (or the pseudogene TRBV3-2), the J call TRBJ1-1; 11 bases agree with TRBD1. Germline-derived CDR1 and CDR2 are LGHDT and YNNKEL (reference sequence). The junction had 4 bases not matched to a gene; V was cut back by 0 bases and J by 4 bases. CDR3 length: 16 amino acids. CDR3 coding DNA: TGTGCCAGCAGCCAAGAGGGGACAGGGGGGACCACTGAAGCTTTCTTT. Amino acid sequence: CASSQEGTGGTTEAFF.

The genes are TRBV4-3 and TRBJ1-2; 8 bases map to TRBD1. Germline CDR1 reads LGHNA; CDR2 reads YSLEER. Losses at the gene ends were 0 bases for V and 8 bases for J; bases not matched to a gene: 2. The CDR3 spans 13 residues. The CDR3 DNA reads TGCGCCAGCAGCCAAGATCCAGGGGGCGGCTACACCTTC. Translated, it gives CASSQDPGGGYTF.

Here the CDR3 DNA reads TGTGCCAGCAGCTGGAGACAGGGGCAGACCTACGAGCAGTACTTC. It is translated as CASSWRQGQTYEQYF. The chain is built from TRBV7-6 and TRBJ2-7; 8 nucleotides agree with TRBD1. CDR1 is SGHVS and CDR2 is FNYEAQ in the germline V gene. This CDR3 contains 15 residues. V gave up 4 bases and J gave up 2 bases; unmatched junction bases: 7.

This sequence joins TRBV20-1 and TRBJ2-1; 11 bases map to TRBD1. The ends lost 3 bases at V and 0 bases at J; junction bases unmatched: 10. The CDR3 length is 18 residues. Germline CDR1 reads DFQATT; CDR2 reads SNEGSKA (reference sequence). The CDR3 region has the DNA TGCAGTGCTAGTACCGGGACAGGGGGTTCCTTCTCCTACAATGAGCAGTTCTTC. This gives the protein CSASTGTGGSFSYNEQFF.

The genes are TRBV15 and TRBJ1-1; D ambiguous. Germline assignment: CDR1 LNHNV and CDR2 YYDKDF (reference sequence). This CDR3 is 13 amino acids long. With 1 base removed from V and 6 bases from J, the gap between germline ends came to 9 bases. CDR3 sequence (DNA): TGTGCCACCAGCAGAGGGGGTCGGGCTGAAGCTTTCTTT. Its translation is CATSRGGRAEAFF.

CDR3 region: CASSQDPPGLAGPNEQFF. The DNA of the CDR3 is TGCGCCAGCAGCCAAGATCCCCCGGGACTAGCGGGACCCAATGAGCAGTTCTTC. This chain joins TRBV4-1 and TRBJ2-1; 13 bases agree with TRBD2. V lost 0 bases and J lost 6; bases outside the gene matches: 8. The germline V gene encodes CDR1 MGHRA and CDR2 YSYEKL. This CDR3 has 18 amino acids.

The rearrangement uses TRBV11-2 and TRBJ2-5, with D possibly called TRBD1 or TRBD2 (5 bases each). V gave up 5 bases and J gave up 4 bases, with 14 bases separating them. CDR1 is SGHAT and CDR2 is FQNNGV in the germline V gene. The CDR3 sequence is 14 residues long. The CDR3 DNA reads as TGTGCCAGCAGCCCAGGGACGGCCCCAGAGACCCAGTACTTC. Encoded protein: CASSPGTAPETQYF.

This chain joins TRBV3-1 (or the pseudogene TRBV3-2) and TRBJ2-4, with TRBD2 matching 8 bases. This CDR3 has 16 amino acids. V lost 1 base to trimming and J lost 3 bases; unmatched junction nucleotides: 5. Germline-derived CDR1 and CDR2 are LGHDT and YNNKEL (reference sequence). DNA for the CDR3: TGTGCCAGCAGCCAAGCGGGGGGGCTTAACAAAAACATTCAGTACTTC. Protein sequence: CASSQAGGLNKNIQYF.

The rearrangement links TRBV5-6 to TRBJ2-1; perhaps TRBD1 as D (5 bases). The CDR3 sequence is 13 residues long. The germline gives CDR1 SGHDT, CDR2 YYEEEE. V was trimmed by 3 bases and J by 5 bases, leaving 9 bases between them. The DNA for the CDR3 is TGTGCCAGCAGCTCGCAGGGTGACAATGAGCAGTTCTTC. Translation: CASSSQGDNEQFF.

A word on this clone: Other DNA sequences from this sample encode an identical CDR3 as well. The genes are TRBV24-1 and TRBJ2-1, with no clear D. The CDR3 length is 14 residues. Looked up from germline, CDR1 is KGHDR and CDR2 is SFDVKD. Trimming cost V 7 bases and J 0 bases, with 9 bases left between them. The CDR3 nucleotides read TGTGCCACCAGGGGCAGGAGCTCCTACAATGAGCAGTTCTTC. Translating gives CATRGRSSYNEQFF.

The chain joins TRBV4-2 to TRBJ1-2; possible D gene TRBD1, 5 bases. The CDR3 contains 14 residues. Deletions cut 4 bases from V and 4 bases from J, with 13 bases between. Looked up from germline, CDR1 is LGHNA and CDR2 is YNFKEQ. In DNA, the CDR3 is TGTGCCAGCAGCCCCGGGAAGGGGATCTATGGCTACACCTTC. The encoded protein is CASSPGKGIYGYTF.

The chain employs TRBV6-2 or TRBV6-3 and TRBJ2-2, with 12 bases identical to TRBD1. The CDR3 is made up of 16 amino acids. The V gene's germline CDR1 is MNHEY and CDR2 SVGEGT. After removal of 4 bases from V and 4 bases from J, the junction contained 4 bases not matched to a gene. CDR3: CASSSPGQGATGELFF. DNA of the CDR3: TGTGCCAGCAGTTCACCGGGACAGGGGGCCACCGGGGAGCTGTTTTTT.

The rearrangement joins TRBV19 to TRBJ2-1; the match to TRBD2 covers 8 bases. This CDR3 has 12 residues. The J segment lost 6 bases and the V segment lost 7 bases, leaving 2 bases of the junction unmatched. CDR1 LNHDA and CDR2 SQIVND come from the germline V gene (reference sequence). The CDR3, as DNA: TGTGCCAGTACAACTAGCGGCAATGAGCAGTTCTTC. Its translation is CASTTSGNEQFF.

The genes are TRBV28 and TRBJ1-2; D gene ambiguous. In germline, CDR1 is MDHEN, CDR2 SYDVKM. Trimming cost V 2 bases and J 7 bases, with 11 bases left between them. The CDR3 contains 13 residues. CDR3 region: CASSLVRRGGYTF. The CDR3, as DNA: TGTGCCAGCAGTTTAGTCAGGAGAGGTGGCTACACCTTC.

This chain uses TRBV5-6 with TRBJ2-5; D unclear. This CDR3 comprises 11 residues. Deletions cut 4 bases from V and 4 bases from J, with 5 bases between. Germline CDR1 and CDR2: SGHDT and YYEEEE. The CDR3 nucleotides are TGTGCCAGCAGCATAGGAGAGACCCAGTACTTC. Its protein is CASSIGETQYF.

This chain connects TRBV29-1 to TRBJ1-2, with TRBD1 as a possible D gene (5 bases). The germline CDR1 and CDR2 sequences are SQVTM and ANQGSEA. V gave up 6 bases and J gave up 3 bases, with 8 bases separating them. The CDR3 length is 11 residues. CDR3: CSVAGYYGYTF. In DNA, the CDR3 is TGCAGCGTAGCAGGGTACTATGGCTACACCTTC.